What follows describes a single T cell receptor beta chain. This clonotype has just a few counts. Which antigen it targets is not known. Base-call qualities are not available, and no considerably larger clone is one nucleotide away. Compared with germline, V lacks 3 bases and J lacks 0 bases; bases without a gene match: 5. From cysteine to phenylalanine, the CDR3 is 14 amino acids long. Solely the CDR3 DNA is kept, with 42 bases framed from the first base. CDR1 and CDR2 are read off the germline V gene (reference sequence) as DFQATT and SNEGSKA. Expansion of CD8+CD57+ cells had been shown by flow cytometry in the patients chosen for sequencing. Every patient had a diagnosis of severe acquired aplastic anemia based on International Study of Aplastic Anemia and Agranulocytosis and Camitta criteria. At the time blood was sampled, none of the patients had received any therapy. In this study, sorted CD4+ and CD8+ T cells from the blood of healthy subjects and of severe aplastic anemia patients had their TCR repertoires deep-sequenced. In the USA, patient enrollment took place under clinicaltrials.gov protocols 00001620, 01623167, 00001397, 00071045, 00081523 and 00961064. Ficoll-Paque density gradient centrifugation was used to isolate peripheral blood mononuclear cells. Before DNA extraction, CD4+ and CD8+ T cells were sorted with FACS or magnetic beads.

Genomic DNA served as template for TCR beta VDJ combination and CDR3 sequence profiling. An Illumina HiSeq 2000 was the platform used for TCR repertoire sequencing. Turning to the authors' computational methods: TRBV/TRBJ rearrangement plots, CDR3 size and DJ length profiles, and Simpson's diversity index were used to assess repertoires. The immunodominant clone was defined as the most abundant DNA sequence in deep sequencing data. CDR3 amino acid sequences were checked for sharing across subjects and were also compared against the VDJdb database and published repertoires. TCRdb took the public reads, trimmed them with fastp at Q25, ran MiXCR for clone calling and kept in-frame beta chains. Merged by CDR3 protein, the rows form single entries marked with the most common genes and DNA. These V and J calls derive from TCRdb rather than the authors' analysis. The sample contains approximately 150,000 distinct CDR3 sequences, about two thirds of them found a single time. Of the sample, around 45% falls within the top ten clones.

This record comes from a study of CD8+CD57+ T cells in acquired aplastic anemia (dated 2018 in TCRdb). Concerning the study at large: On average, sorted CD4+ and CD8+ cells yielded 2.5 to 3.5 ug of extracted DNA, with a range of about 0.19 to 30 ug. CD8+CD57+ expansion was defined as frequency above the mean frequency observed in healthy subjects.

What the study reported, not specific to this receptor: Patients and healthy controls showed no significant difference in CD8+ Simpson's diversity (P=0.060). Approximately 31 CD8+ CDR3 sequences were found in both patients and controls but appeared to be highly expressed in patients and within the immunodominant clones of the patients.

The chain is made from TRBV20-1 and TRBJ2-7; TRBD2 agrees with 7 junctional bases. The receptor was isolated from a human donor with aplastic anemia. Specimen: sorted CD4+, CD8+, or CD8+CD57+ T cells (not recorded which) from PBMCs. The bases read TGCAGTGCTAGGCGGGGGACCTCCTCCTACGAGCAGTACTTC. Translated, this gives CSARRGTSSYEQYF.